Shown below are 19 T cell receptor beta chains from a single sample sequenced in a study of cytomegalovirus exposure and HLA in healthy donors. PCR amplification relied on 60 Vbeta primers (plus 13 Jbeta primers). Profiled with immunoSEQ multiplex PCR; TCRdb holds only in-frame clones, not every one. The sample includes roughly 140,000 clones, over 65% of them seen just once. Specimen: PBMCs. Receptors were obtained from a female donor in good health and CMV-seronegative.

The chain has TRBV6-1 and TRBJ2-7; D perhaps matches TRBD1 (6 bases). V lost 0 bases to trimming and J lost 0 bases, with 15 bases between them. In germline, CDR1 is MNHNS, CDR2 SASEGT. CDR3 size: 17 residues. The CDR3 sequence is CASSEAKTGGSSYEQYF. CDR3 nucleotides: TGTGCCAGCAGTGAAGCCAAGACAGGCGGTAGCTCCTACGAGCAGTACTTC.

The chain is built from TRBV29-1 and TRBJ1-4, with D perhaps matching TRBD1 (5 bases). The V gene's germline CDR1 is SQVTM and CDR2 ANQGSEA. The CDR3 is made up of 13 amino acids. Trimming shortened V by 7 bases and J by 0 bases, and 9 bases separated the two germline ends. The CDR3 region is CSAGSATNEKLFF. Written as DNA, the CDR3 is TGCAGCGCAGGGTCTGCAACTAATGAAAAACTGTTTTTT. The full variable domain, completed using reference TRBV29-1 and TRBJ1-4, is SAVISQKPSRDICQRGTSLTIQCQVDSQVTMMFWYRQQPGQSLTLIATANQGSEATYESGFVIDKFPISRPNLTFSTLTVSNMSPEDSSIYLCSAGSATNEKLFFGSGTQLSVL.

The CDR3 DNA sequence: TGTGCCAGCAGCTTAGAATTCAACAGGGCGCCGTGGTATGGCTACACCTTC. Its protein product is CASSLEFNRAPWYGYTF. The rearrangement links TRBV7-8 to TRBJ1-2; a possible D gene is TRBD1 (6 bases). CDR3 length equals 17 residues. Trimming removed 1 base from V and 5 bases from J, with 20 bases in between. Germline CDR1 and CDR2: SGHVS and FQNEAQ.

This chain connects TRBV2 to TRBJ2-7; TRBD2 matches 7 bases. This CDR3 has 14 residues. Germline V gene sequence: CDR1 SNHLY, CDR2 FYNNEI. V trimming: 5 bases; J trimming: 2 bases; junction bases outside the gene matches: 6. The CDR3 loop reads CASSRDGGTYEQYF. The DNA for the CDR3 is TGTGCCAGCAGTAGGGACGGGGGGACCTACGAGCAGTACTTC.

CDR3 nucleotides: TGTGCCACCAGCCACAGCGGGAGCCAAGAGACCCAGTACTTC. This gives the protein CATSHSGSQETQYF. The V call is TRBV15, the J call TRBJ2-5; 8 nucleotides line up with TRBD2. Germline V gene data show CDR1 as LNHNV and CDR2 as YYDKDF (reference sequence). This CDR3 is built from 14 residues. V lost 5 bases to trimming and J lost 1 base; unmatched junction nucleotides: 3.

The chain employs TRBV11-2 and TRBJ2-5; 10 bases fit TRBD1. The CDR3 length is 16 residues. Trimming removed 1 base from V and 6 bases from J; junction bases left unmatched: 8. CDR1 is SGHAT and CDR2 is FQNNGV in the germline V gene. The CDR3 loop is CASSLVGGTGAKTQYF. The CDR3 nucleotides read TGTGCCAGCAGCTTAGTGGGAGGGACAGGGGCGAAGACCCAGTACTTC.

To note about this clone: The junction departs from germline at one end; a sequencing error may be responsible. This sequence joins TRBV4-2 and TRBJ1-2; the match to TRBD1 covers 9 bases. Germline values: CDR1 LGHNA, CDR2 YNFKEQ. This CDR3 spans 15 amino acids. The CDR3 sequence: CASSTRTGEDYGYPF. CDR3 nucleotide sequence: TGTGCCAGCAGCACTCGGACAGGGGAGGACTATGGCTACCCCTTC.

The rearrangement links TRBV4-2 to TRBJ1-2; no firm D call. Germline V CDR1 and CDR2: LGHNA, YNFKEQ. This CDR3 is 13 amino acids long. The V gene lost 0 bases and the J gene lost 4 bases, with 6 bases spanning the gap. The CDR3 nucleotides read TGTGCCAGCAGCCAAGAGGGCAGCTATGGCTACACCTTC. Its translation is CASSQEGSYGYTF.

This chain uses TRBV25-1 with TRBJ1-3; TRBD1 matches at 8 bases. Germline V gene lookup returns CDR1 MGHDK and CDR2 SYGVNS. The CDR3 spans 17 residues. V shed 7 bases, J shed 0 bases, and the junction held 11 bases outside the gene matches. The CDR3 loop reads CASTQGALDYSGNTIYF. As DNA, the CDR3 is TGTGCCAGCACCCAGGGGGCGTTGGATTACTCTGGAAACACCATATATTTT.

The chain couples TRBV11-3 to TRBJ2-2, with D uncertain. There are 13 residues in the CDR3. CDR1 is SGHNT and CDR2 is YENEEA in the germline V gene. V was trimmed by 1 base and J by 4 bases, leaving 4 bases between them. The CDR3 is CASSLVFTGELFF. CDR3 bases: TGTGCCAGCAGCTTAGTCTTCACCGGGGAGCTGTTTTTT.

As for this clone: The junction departs from the called germline gene at one end, perhaps through a read error. The chain has TRBV6-5 and TRBJ2-1; 9 bases line up with TRBD2. The V gene's germline CDR1 is MNHEY and CDR2 SVGAGI. This CDR3 is built from 14 residues. CDR3 residues: CAGRIAGEGNEQFF. The CDR3 bases are TGTGCCGGCAGAATAGCGGGAGAGGGCAATGAGCAGTTCTTC.

The J gene is TRBJ2-7, the V gene TRBV28; 10 bases line up with TRBD1. CDR3 length: 16 residues. V trimming: 5 bases; J trimming: 5 bases; junction bases outside the gene matches: 12. Germline V CDR1 and CDR2: MDHEN, SYDVKM. The CDR3: CASSPRSGQGWNEQYF. In nucleotides, the CDR3 is TGTGCCAGCAGTCCTCGATCGGGACAGGGGTGGAACGAGCAGTACTTC.

The CDR3 DNA reads TGTGCCAGCAGTTCCACCCCGGGTGCCCTACCTTACGAGCAGTACTTC. This translates into CASSSTPGALPYEQYF. The chain is built from TRBV6-5 and TRBJ2-7; no clear D. The CDR3 sequence is 16 residues long. Per germline, CDR1 MNHEY and CDR2 SVGAGI. Deletions cut 4 bases from V and 4 bases from J, with 20 bases between.

The chain uses TRBV5-1 and TRBJ2-3, with 9 bases matching TRBD2. The V and J ends lost 4 bases and 6 bases, in that order; junction bases with no gene match: 15. The CDR3 extends over 17 amino acids. Germline CDR1 reads SGHRS; CDR2 reads YFSETQ. CDR3 region: CASSIPRGGRAVDTQYF. The CDR3 nucleotides are TGCGCCAGCAGCATTCCCCGGGGCGGGAGGGCCGTTGATACGCAGTATTTT.

The gene calls are TRBV5-1 and TRBJ1-1, with 7 bases matching TRBD1. Looked up from germline, CDR1 is SGHRS and CDR2 is YFSETQ. The CDR3 has 15 residues. Germline trimming cut 0 bases from V and 2 bases from J; bases unmatched to any gene: 4. The chain's CDR3 is CASSLGTGYNTEAFF. The CDR3 DNA follows: TGCGCCAGCAGCTTGGGGACAGGCTATAACACTGAAGCTTTCTTT. Filled out from reference TRBV5-1 and TRBJ1-1, the complete variable domain reads KAGVTQTPRYLIKTRGQQVTLSCSPISGHRSVSWYQQTPGQGLQFLFEYFSETQRNKGNFPGRFSGRQFSNSRSEMNVSTLELGDSALYLCASSLGTGYNTEAFFGQGTRLTVV.

The rearrangement joins TRBV19 to TRBJ1-5, with 7 bases lining up with TRBD1. CDR3 length: 14 amino acids. In germline, CDR1 is LNHDA, CDR2 SQIVND (reference sequence). V shed 3 bases, J shed 7 bases, and the junction held 6 bases outside the gene matches. This chain's CDR3 is CASSITGVSQPQHF. The CDR3 DNA reads as TGTGCCAGTAGTATTACAGGGGTCTCGCAGCCCCAGCATTTT. Full variable domain (rest looked up from reference TRBV19 and TRBJ1-5): DGGITQSPKYLFRKEGQNVTLSCEQNLNHDAMYWYRQDPGQGLRLIYYSQIVNDFQKGDIAEGYSVSREKKESFPLTVTSAQKNPTAFYLCASSITGVSQPQHFGDGTRLSIL.

The genes are TRBV30 and TRBJ1-5; unclear D gene. Germline CDR1 reads GTSNPN; CDR2 reads SVGIG (reference sequence). CDR3 size: 13 residues. V was cut by 1 base and J by 3 bases, with 7 bases left in between. This chain's CDR3 is CAWSDGNNQPQHF. CDR3 nucleotide sequence: TGTGCCTGGAGTGACGGTAACAATCAGCCCCAGCATTTT.

The chain uses TRBV6-4 and TRBJ1-6, with TRBD1 identical over 7 bases. This CDR3 is 17 amino acids long. Germline lookup yields CDR1 MRHNA and CDR2 SNTAGT. The V and J ends lost 6 bases and 8 bases, in that order; junction bases with no gene match: 16. Here the CDR3 reads CASRRQGVGIVDSPLHF. CDR3 nucleotide sequence: TGTGCCAGCAGGCGACAGGGAGTTGGGATTGTTGATTCACCCCTCCACTTT.

CDR3 in amino acids: CASSLVNFAGELFF. DNA of the CDR3: TGTGCCAGCAGCTTAGTAAACTTCGCCGGGGAGCTGTTTTTT. The chain is built from TRBV7-7 and TRBJ2-2; no clear D gene. Germline V lookup: CDR1 SSHAT, CDR2 FNYEAQ (reference sequence). The CDR3 has 14 amino acids. Trimming removed 1 base at V and 6 bases at J, with 9 bases between.